One and the same sample provided the 16 T cell receptor beta chains below, sequenced in a study of control samples from healthy donors and cancer patients. The assay was immunoSEQ multiplex PCR, and TCRdb's table has in-frame clones only and misses some. The table includes almost 85,000 clones, around 94% detected once. Sequenced sample: blood. The receptor source for this set is a young woman in good health.

The chain links TRBV28 to TRBJ1-6, with 7 bases identical to TRBD1. Germline-derived CDR1 and CDR2 are MDHEN and SYDVKM. The CDR3 spans 15 residues. V shed 3 bases, J shed 9 bases, and the junction held 8 bases outside the gene matches. This CDR3 is CASSFDGTAGSPLHF. CDR3 DNA sequence: TGTGCCAGCAGTTTCGACGGGACAGCGGGTTCACCCCTCCACTTT.

The V gene is TRBV4-1, the J gene TRBJ2-1; TRBD2 agrees at 15 bases. Germline V gene lookup returns CDR1 MGHRA and CDR2 YSYEKL. The CDR3 consists of 13 residues. Germline trimming cut 10 bases from V and 9 bases from J; bases unmatched to any gene: 4. For the CDR3, the DNA is TGCGCCACCCGGACTAGCGGGGGGGCTGAGCAGTTCTTC. Encoded protein: CATRTSGGAEQFF.

This clone appeared a single time. The chain combines TRBV5-1 with TRBJ2-2, with 9 bases identical to TRBD1. This CDR3 region has 15 residues. CDR1 is SGHRS and CDR2 is YFSETQ in the germline V gene. After removal of 3 bases from V and 0 bases from J, the junction contained 0 bases not matched to a gene. CDR3: CASSWDRANTGELFF. CDR3 bases: TGCGCCAGCAGCTGGGACAGGGCGAACACCGGGGAGCTGTTTTTT.

This clone showed up just once. The chain uses TRBV7-9 and TRBJ2-7; D possibly corresponds to TRBD2 (5 bases). Germline values: CDR1 SEHNR, CDR2 FQNEAQ (reference sequence). The CDR3 spans 13 residues. The V and J ends lost 4 bases and 4 bases respectively, with 11 bases between them. The chain's CDR3 is CASSSPTGYEQYF. The CDR3 DNA is TGTGCCAGCAGCTCGCCGACGGGATACGAGCAGTACTTC.

The chain combines TRBV12-3 or TRBV12-4 with TRBJ2-1, with D unclear. The CDR3 contains 13 residues. The V end was cut by 8 bases, the J end by 6 bases, with 14 bases between. CDR3 nucleotide sequence: TGTGCCAGCGGCAAGACCCCCACCAATGAGCAGTTCTTC. Its translation: CASGKTPTNEQFF.

This chain connects TRBV7-9 to TRBJ1-1; the D is unclear. V lost 2 bases to trimming and J lost 4 bases, with 8 bases between them. Germline V gene sequence: CDR1 SEHNR, CDR2 FQNEAQ (reference sequence). The CDR3 loop spans 13 amino acids. CDR3 coding DNA: TGTGCCAGCAGCTTAAAAATTAGCACTGAAGCTTTCTTT. Translated, it gives CASSLKISTEAFF.

This chain links TRBV28 with TRBJ1-2, with no clear D. Germline assignment: CDR1 MDHEN and CDR2 SYDVKM. Deletions cut 5 bases from V and 3 bases from J, with 10 bases between. The CDR3 covers 13 residues. CDR3 residues: CASSEIWDYGYTF. The CDR3 coding sequence is TGTGCCAGCAGTGAGATTTGGGACTATGGCTACACCTTC.

V is TRBV7-9 and J is TRBJ2-7; TRBD1 agrees at 10 bases. V shed 8 bases, J shed 0 bases, and the junction held 4 bases outside the gene matches. Per the germline V gene, CDR1 is SEHNR and CDR2 is FQNEAQ (reference sequence). This CDR3 spans 14 amino acids. The CDR3 coding sequence is TGTGCCAGCGGACAGGGGGAGGGCTCCTACGAGCAGTACTTC. Translation: CASGQGEGSYEQYF.

The chain carries TRBV28 and TRBJ1-4; D not resolved. The CDR3 consists of 17 residues. Trimming took off 4 bases at V and 0 bases at J, with 15 bases between the two ends. The germline V gene has CDR1 MDHEN and CDR2 SYDVKM. In DNA form, the CDR3 reads TGTGCCAGCAGTTCCCCGGGGAATGTTGCAACTAATGAAAAACTGTTTTTT. It codes for CASSSPGNVATNEKLFF.

By share, this clone counts as medium-sized (0.01 to 0.1%). V is TRBV4-3 and J is TRBJ2-3; 7 bases agree with TRBD2. The J segment lost 2 bases and the V segment lost 0 bases, leaving 2 bases of the junction unmatched. Germline V CDR1 and CDR2: LGHNA, YSLEER. The CDR3 runs 15 residues. CDR3 residues: CASSQDKRDTDTQYF. In DNA form, the CDR3 reads TGCGCCAGCAGCCAAGATAAGCGGGACACAGATACGCAGTATTTT.

The V gene is TRBV7-9, the J gene TRBJ2-3; D is unresolved. The CDR3 consists of 16 residues. Germline V gene data show CDR1 as SEHNR and CDR2 as FQNEAQ (reference sequence). Trimming stripped 2 bases from V and 0 bases from J, with 12 bases between. CDR3 nucleotide sequence: TGTGCCAGCAGCTTACCAAACATCCCTAGCACAGATACGCAGTATTTT. Translating it yields CASSLPNIPSTDTQYF.

The V gene is TRBV7-3, the J gene TRBJ1-2, with a weak D call TRBD1 (5 bases). The CDR3 totals 16 residues. The V and J ends lost 0 bases and 3 bases respectively, with 14 bases between them. Germline CDR1 is SGHTA and CDR2 is FQGTGA. The CDR3 DNA follows: TGTGCCAGCAGCTTAACGGGTCGGGGCATGGACTATGGCTACACCTTC. Translating it yields CASSLTGRGMDYGYTF.

The chain uses TRBV6-2 or TRBV6-3 and TRBJ1-5; the D gene is possibly TRBD1 (6 bases). Trimming took off 0 bases at V and 4 bases at J, with 19 bases between the two ends. Germline V gene data show CDR1 as MNHEY and CDR2 as SVGEGT. This CDR3 region has 18 residues. CDR3 sequence (DNA): TGTGCCAGCAGTTACTCCTTGTTGGGGGCGGGAAGAAATCAGCCCCAGCATTTT. It is translated as CASSYSLLGAGRNQPQHF.

This chain uses TRBV27 with TRBJ1-5, with TRBD1 matching 7 bases. The length of the CDR3 is 13 residues. Germline CDR1 MNHEY, CDR2 SMNVEV (reference sequence). Unmatched junction bases numbered 3, after V lost 3 bases and J lost 7 bases. The chain's CDR3 is CASSFDREQPQHF. For the CDR3, the DNA is TGTGCCAGCAGTTTCGACAGGGAGCAGCCCCAGCATTTT.

The chain uses TRBV28 and TRBJ2-5; 7 bases match TRBD2. Germline assignment: CDR1 MDHEN and CDR2 SYDVKM. The CDR3 sequence is 14 residues long. Trimming cost V 4 bases and J 5 bases; bases outside gene matches: 7. The CDR3 loop reads CASSWTGGLETQYF. The CDR3 region has the DNA TGTGCCAGCAGTTGGACCGGGGGGTTGGAGACCCAGTACTTC.

V is TRBV2 and J is TRBJ2-3; 8 nucleotides agree with TRBD2. The V segment lost 8 bases and the J segment 4 bases; nucleotides outside the gene matches: 5. CDR3 length: 13 amino acids. CDR1 and CDR2 from the germline V gene are SNHLY and FYNNEI. CDR3 region: CASGAGEADTQYF. CDR3 bases: TGTGCCAGCGGAGCGGGGGAGGCAGATACGCAGTATTTT.